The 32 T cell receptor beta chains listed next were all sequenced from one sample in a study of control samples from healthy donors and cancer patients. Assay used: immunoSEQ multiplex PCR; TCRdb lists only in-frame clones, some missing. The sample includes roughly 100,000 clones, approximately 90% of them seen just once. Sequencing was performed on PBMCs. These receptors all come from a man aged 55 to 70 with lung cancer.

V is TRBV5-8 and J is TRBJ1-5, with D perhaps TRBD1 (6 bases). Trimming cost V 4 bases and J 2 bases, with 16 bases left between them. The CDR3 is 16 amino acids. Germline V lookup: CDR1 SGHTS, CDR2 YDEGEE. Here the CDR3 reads CASSLPWGAGNQPQHF. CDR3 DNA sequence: TGTGCCAGCAGCCTCCCTTGGGGGGCAGGCAATCAGCCCCAGCATTTT.

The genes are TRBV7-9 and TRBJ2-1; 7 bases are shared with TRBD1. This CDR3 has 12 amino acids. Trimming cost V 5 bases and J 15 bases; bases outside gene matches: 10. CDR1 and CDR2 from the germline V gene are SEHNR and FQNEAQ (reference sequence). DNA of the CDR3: TGTGCCAGCAGCCTCACAGGGGATAGTCGGTTCTTC. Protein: CASSLTGDSRFF.

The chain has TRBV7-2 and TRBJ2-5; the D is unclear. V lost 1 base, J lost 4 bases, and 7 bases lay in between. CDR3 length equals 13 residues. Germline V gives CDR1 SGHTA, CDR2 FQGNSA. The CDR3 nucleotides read TGTGCCAGCAGCTTAGTTCCGTTAGAGACCCAGTACTTC. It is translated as CASSLVPLETQYF.

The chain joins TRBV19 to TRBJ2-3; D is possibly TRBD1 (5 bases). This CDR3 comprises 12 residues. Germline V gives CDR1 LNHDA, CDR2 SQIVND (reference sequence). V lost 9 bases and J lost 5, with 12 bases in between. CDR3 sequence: CASQATGDTQYF. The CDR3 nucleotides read TGTGCCAGCCAAGCCACAGGAGATACGCAGTATTTT.

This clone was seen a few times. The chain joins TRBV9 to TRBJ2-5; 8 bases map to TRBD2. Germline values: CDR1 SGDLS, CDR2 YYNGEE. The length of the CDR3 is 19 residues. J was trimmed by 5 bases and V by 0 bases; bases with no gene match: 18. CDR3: CASSVVDSSGGPLSETQYF. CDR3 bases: TGTGCCAGCAGCGTAGTAGATTCGAGCGGGGGCCCCCTCTCGGAGACCCAGTACTTC.

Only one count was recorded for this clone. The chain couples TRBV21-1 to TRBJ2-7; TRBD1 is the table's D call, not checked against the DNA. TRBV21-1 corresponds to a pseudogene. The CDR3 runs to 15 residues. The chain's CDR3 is CASSLRDRGSYEQYV. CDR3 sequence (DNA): TGTGCCAGCAGCTTGCGGGACAGGGGATCCTACGAGCAGTACGTC.

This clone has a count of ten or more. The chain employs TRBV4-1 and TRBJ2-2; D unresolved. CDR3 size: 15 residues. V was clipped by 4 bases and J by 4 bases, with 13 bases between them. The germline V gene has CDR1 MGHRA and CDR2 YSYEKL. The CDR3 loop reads CASSRLRPTTGELFF. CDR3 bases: TGCGCCAGCAGCCGCCTCAGACCAACCACCGGGGAGCTGTTTTTT.

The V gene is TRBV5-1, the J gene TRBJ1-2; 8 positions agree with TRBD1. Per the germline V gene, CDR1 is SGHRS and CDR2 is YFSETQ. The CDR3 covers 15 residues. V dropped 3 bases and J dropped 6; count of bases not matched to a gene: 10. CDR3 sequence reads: CASSYNSGGGDGYTF. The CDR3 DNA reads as TGCGCCAGCAGCTACAATTCAGGGGGCGGGGATGGCTACACCTTC.

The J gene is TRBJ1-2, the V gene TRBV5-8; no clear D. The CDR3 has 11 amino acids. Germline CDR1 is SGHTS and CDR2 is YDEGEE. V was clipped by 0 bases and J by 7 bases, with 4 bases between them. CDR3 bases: TGTGCCAGCAGCTTGGAAGGTGGCTACACCTTC. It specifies CASSLEGGYTF. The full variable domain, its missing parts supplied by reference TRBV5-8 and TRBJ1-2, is EAGVTQSPTHLIKTRGQQATLRCSPISGHTSVYWYQQALGLGLQFLLWYDEGEERNRGNFPPRFSGRQFPNYSSELNVNALELEDSALYLCASSLEGGYTFGSGTRLTVV.

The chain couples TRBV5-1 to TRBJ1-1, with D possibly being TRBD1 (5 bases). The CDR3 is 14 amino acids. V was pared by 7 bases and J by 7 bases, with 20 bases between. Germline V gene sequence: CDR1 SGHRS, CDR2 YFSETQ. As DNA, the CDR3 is TGCGCCAGCTCCAAAACCGGGACCTCAATTGAAGCTTTCTTT. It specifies CASSKTGTSIEAFF.

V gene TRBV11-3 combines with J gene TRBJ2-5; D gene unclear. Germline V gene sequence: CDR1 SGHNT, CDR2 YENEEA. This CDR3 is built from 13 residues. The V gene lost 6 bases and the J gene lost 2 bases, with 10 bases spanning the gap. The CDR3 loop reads CASRNDIQETQYF. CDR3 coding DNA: TGTGCCAGCAGGAACGACATACAAGAGACCCAGTACTTC.

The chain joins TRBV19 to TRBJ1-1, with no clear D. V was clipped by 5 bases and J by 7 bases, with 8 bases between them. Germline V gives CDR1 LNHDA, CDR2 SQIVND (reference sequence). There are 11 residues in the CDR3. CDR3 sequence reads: CASSVYFEAFF. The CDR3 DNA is TGTGCCAGTAGTGTCTACTTTGAAGCTTTCTTT.

The CDR3 sequence is CSVLAGQGTQGTNEKLFF. In nucleotides, the CDR3 is TGCAGCGTTTTAGCGGGACAGGGGACGCAGGGAACTAATGAAAAACTGTTTTTT. The rearrangement uses TRBV29-1 and TRBJ1-4; 10 nucleotides align to TRBD1. Germline assignment: CDR1 SQVTM and CDR2 ANQGSEA. With 5 bases clipped from V and 1 base from J, the junction kept 13 bases outside the gene matches. The CDR3 consists of 18 residues.

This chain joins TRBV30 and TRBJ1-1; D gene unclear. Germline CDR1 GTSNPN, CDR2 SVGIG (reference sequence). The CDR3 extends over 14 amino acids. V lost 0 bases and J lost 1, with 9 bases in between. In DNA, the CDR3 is TGTGCCTGGAGTGTGTTATCAGCGAACACTGAAGCTTTCTTT. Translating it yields CAWSVLSANTEAFF.

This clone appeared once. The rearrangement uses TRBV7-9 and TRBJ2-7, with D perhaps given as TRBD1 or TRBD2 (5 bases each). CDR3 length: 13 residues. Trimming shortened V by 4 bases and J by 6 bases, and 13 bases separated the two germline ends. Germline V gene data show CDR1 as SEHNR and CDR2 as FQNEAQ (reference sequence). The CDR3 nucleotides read TGTGCCAGCAGCTCGACAGTCGGAGGCGAGCAGTACGTC. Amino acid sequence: CASSSTVGGEQYV.

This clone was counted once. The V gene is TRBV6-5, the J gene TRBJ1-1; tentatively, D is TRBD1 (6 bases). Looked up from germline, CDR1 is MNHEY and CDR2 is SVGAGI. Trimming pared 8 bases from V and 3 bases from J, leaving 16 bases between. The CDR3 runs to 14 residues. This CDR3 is CASRAPEGDTEAFF. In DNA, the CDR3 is TGTGCCAGCCGGGCCCCGGAGGGGGACACTGAAGCTTTCTTT.

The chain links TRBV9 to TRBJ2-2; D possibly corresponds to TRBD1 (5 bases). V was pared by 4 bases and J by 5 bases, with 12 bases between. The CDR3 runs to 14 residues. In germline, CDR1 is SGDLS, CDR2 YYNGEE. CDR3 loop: CASSWQGETGELFF. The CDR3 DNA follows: TGTGCCAGCAGCTGGCAGGGTGAGACCGGGGAGCTGTTTTTT.

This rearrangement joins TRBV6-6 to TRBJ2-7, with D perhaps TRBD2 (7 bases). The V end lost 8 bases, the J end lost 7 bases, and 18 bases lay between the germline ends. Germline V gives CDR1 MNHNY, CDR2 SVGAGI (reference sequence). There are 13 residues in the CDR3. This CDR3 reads CASGNGRGGEQYV. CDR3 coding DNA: TGTGCCAGCGGTAACGGTAGGGGGGGGGAGCAGTACGTC.

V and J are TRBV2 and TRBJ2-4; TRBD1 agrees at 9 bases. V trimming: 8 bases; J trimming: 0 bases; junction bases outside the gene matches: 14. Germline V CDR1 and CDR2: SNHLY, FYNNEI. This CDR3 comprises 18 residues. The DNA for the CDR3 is TGTGCCAGCGACAGGGGGTTCCTGTCTCCATCAGCCAAAAACATTCAGTACTTC. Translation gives CASDRGFLSPSAKNIQYF. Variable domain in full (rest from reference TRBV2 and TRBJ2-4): EPEVTQTPSHQVTQMGQEVILRCVPISNHLYFYWYRQILGQKVEFLVSFYNNEISEKSEIFDDQFSVERPDGSNFTLKIRSTKLEDSAMYFCASDRGFLSPSAKNIQYFGAGTRLSVL.

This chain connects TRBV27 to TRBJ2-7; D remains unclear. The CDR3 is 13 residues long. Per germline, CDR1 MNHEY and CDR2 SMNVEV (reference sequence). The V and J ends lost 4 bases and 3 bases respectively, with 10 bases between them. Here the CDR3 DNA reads TGTGCCAGCAGTTATGGTCGTTACTACGAGCAGTACTTC. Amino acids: CASSYGRYYEQYF.

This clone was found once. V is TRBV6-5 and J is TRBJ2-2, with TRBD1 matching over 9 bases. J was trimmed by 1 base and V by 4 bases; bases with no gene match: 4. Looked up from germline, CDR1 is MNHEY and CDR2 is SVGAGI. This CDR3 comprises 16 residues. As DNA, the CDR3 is TGTGCCAGCAGTTTTACGGGACAGGGGAACACCGGGGAGCTGTTTTTT. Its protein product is CASSFTGQGNTGELFF.

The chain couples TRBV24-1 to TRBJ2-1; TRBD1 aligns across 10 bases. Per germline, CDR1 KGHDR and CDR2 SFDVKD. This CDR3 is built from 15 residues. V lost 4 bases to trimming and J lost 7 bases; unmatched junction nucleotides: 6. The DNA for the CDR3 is TGTGCCACCAGTGACCAGACAGGGGGCTATAATGAGCAGTTCTTC. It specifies CATSDQTGGYNEQFF.

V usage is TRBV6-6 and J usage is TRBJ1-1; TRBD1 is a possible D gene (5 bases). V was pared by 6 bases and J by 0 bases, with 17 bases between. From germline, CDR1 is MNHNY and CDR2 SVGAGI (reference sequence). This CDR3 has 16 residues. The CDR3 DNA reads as TGTGCCAGCAGACGCCGGGGGGAAGGGTTGAACACTGAAGCTTTCTTT. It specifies CASRRRGEGLNTEAFF.

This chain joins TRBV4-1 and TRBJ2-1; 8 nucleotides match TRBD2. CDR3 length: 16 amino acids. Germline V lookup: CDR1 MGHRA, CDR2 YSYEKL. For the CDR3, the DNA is TGCCCCCGCAGCCAACGGGGGGGGGACTCCTACAATGAGCAGTTCTTC. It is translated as CPRSQRGGDSYNEQFF.

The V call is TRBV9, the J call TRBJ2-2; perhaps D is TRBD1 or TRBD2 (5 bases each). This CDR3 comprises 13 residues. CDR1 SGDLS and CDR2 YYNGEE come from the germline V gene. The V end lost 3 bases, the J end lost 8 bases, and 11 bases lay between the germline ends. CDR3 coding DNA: TGTGCCAGCAGCGCCATGGGGGAAGGGGAGCTGTTTTTT. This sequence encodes CASSAMGEGELFF. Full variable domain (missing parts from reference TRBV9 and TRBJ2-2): DSGVTQTPKHLITATGQRVTLRCSPRSGDLSVYWYQQSLDQGLQFLIQYYNGEERAKGNILERFSAQQFPDLHSELNLSSLELGDSALYFCASSAMGEGELFFGEGSRLTVL.

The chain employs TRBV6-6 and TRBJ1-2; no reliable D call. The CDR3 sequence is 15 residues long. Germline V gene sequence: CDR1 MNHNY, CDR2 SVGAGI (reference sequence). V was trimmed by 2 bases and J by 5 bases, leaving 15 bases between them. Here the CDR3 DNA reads TGTGCCAGCAGTTACGCCGATGCTGTCCCGTATGGCTACACCTTC. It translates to CASSYADAVPYGYTF.

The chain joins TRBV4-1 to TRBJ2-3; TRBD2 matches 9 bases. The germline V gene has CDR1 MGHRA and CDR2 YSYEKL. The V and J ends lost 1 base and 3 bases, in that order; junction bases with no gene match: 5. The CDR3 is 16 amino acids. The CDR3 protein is CASSQGAGGLTDTQYF. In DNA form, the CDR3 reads TGCGCCAGCAGCCAAGGGGCGGGGGGGCTAACAGATACGCAGTATTTT.

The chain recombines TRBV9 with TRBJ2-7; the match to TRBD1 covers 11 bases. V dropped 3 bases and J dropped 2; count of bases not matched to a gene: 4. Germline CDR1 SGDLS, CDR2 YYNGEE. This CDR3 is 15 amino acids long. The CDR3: CASSGTGGVTYEQYF. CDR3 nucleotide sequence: TGTGCCAGCAGCGGGACAGGGGGCGTTACCTACGAGCAGTACTTC. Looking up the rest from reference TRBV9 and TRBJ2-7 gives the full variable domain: DSGVTQTPKHLITATGQRVTLRCSPRSGDLSVYWYQQSLDQGLQFLIQYYNGEERAKGNILERFSAQQFPDLHSELNLSSLELGDSALYFCASSGTGGVTYEQYFGPGTRLTVT.

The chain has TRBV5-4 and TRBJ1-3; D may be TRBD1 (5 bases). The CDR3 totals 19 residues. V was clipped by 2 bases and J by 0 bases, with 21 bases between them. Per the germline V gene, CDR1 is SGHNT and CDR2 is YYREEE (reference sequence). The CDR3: CASSFMGPSNPDSGNTIYF. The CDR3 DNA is TGTGCCAGCAGCTTCATGGGACCCTCTAACCCGGACTCTGGAAACACCATATATTTT. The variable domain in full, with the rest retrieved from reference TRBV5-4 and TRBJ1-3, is ETGVTQSPTHLIKTRGQQVTLRCSSQSGHNTVSWYQQALGQGPQFIFQYYREEENGRGNFPPRFSGLQFPNYSSELNVNALELDDSALYLCASSFMGPSNPDSGNTIYFGEGSWLTVV.

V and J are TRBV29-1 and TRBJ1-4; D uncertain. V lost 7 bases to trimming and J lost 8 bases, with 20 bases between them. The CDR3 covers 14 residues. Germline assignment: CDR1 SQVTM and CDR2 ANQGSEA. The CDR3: CSARTGTVNEKLFF. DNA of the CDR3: TGCAGCGCAAGGACTGGCACCGTTAACGAAAAACTGTTTTTT.

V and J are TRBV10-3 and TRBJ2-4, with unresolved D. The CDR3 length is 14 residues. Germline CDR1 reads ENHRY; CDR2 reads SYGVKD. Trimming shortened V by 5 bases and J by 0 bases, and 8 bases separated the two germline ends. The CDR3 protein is CAISSRRAKNIQYF. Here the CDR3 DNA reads TGTGCCATCAGTAGCAGGCGAGCCAAAAACATTCAGTACTTC.

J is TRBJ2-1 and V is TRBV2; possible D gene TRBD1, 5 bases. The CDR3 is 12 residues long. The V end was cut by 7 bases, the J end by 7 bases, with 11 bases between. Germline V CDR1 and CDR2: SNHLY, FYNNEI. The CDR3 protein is CASIQAGNEQFF. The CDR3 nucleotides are TGTGCCAGCATACAGGCAGGGAATGAGCAGTTCTTC.